This T cell receptor (beta chain) was recovered during a study of cytomegalovirus exposure and HLA in healthy donors. The CDR3 is 13 residues long. Trimming removed 3 bases from V and 7 bases from J, with 12 bases in between. The germline V gene encodes CDR1 MNHNS and CDR2 SASEGT. Profiled with immunoSEQ multiplex PCR; TCRdb holds only in-frame clones, not every one. The table lists a few hundred thousand clones, 90% of them singletons, with approximately 3.1% in the top ten. The donors were members of the 120-subject validation cohort (separate from the approximately 650-subject first cohort). The chain employs TRBV6-1 and TRBJ2-5, with D possibly matching TRBD1 (5 bases). Sequencing was done on a sample of PBMCs. This receptor was identified in a woman in her 30s in good health and CMV-seronegative. The CDR3 sequence is CASSDRGLGTQYF. CDR3 coding DNA: TGTGCCAGCAGTGATAGGGGATTAGGGACCCAGTACTTC.